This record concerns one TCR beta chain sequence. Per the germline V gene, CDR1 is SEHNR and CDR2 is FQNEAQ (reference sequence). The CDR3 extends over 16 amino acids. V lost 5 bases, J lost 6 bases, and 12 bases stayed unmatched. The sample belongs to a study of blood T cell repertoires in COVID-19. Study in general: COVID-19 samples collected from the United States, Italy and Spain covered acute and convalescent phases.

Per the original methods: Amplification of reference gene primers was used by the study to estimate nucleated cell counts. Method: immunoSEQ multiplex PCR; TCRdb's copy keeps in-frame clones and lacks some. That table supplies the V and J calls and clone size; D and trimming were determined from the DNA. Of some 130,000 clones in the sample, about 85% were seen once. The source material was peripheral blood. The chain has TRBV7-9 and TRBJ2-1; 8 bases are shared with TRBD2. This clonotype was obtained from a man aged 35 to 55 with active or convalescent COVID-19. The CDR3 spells CASSIPGLATSNEQFF. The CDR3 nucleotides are TGTGCCAGCAGCATTCCTGGACTAGCCACTTCCAATGAGCAGTTCTTC.